This entry is about one T cell receptor beta chain. Its antigen is unknown. Per-base quality was not reported, and no clone a single base away is much larger than it. Explained via the paper, the treatment or condition label denotes: in vitro stimulation with specific CMV peptide epitopes to enrich CMV-specific T cells. Instrument on record: Illumina HiSeq 1500. Clones were called with MiXCR by TCRdb after fastp trimmed the public reads at Q25, and only in-frame beta chains were retained. Rows are combined by CDR3 protein, so each entry shows the most common genes and DNA. This sample is represented by 300,000 to 400,000 distinct CDR3 sequences; just under 30% of them were singletons. The top ten constitute roughly 20% of the sample. The data originate from a study of T cell repertoires in cytomegalovirus infection (dated by TCRdb to about 2019). Regarding the research as a whole: The peptide stimulations were aimed at well-studied HLA-B-restricted epitopes as well as recently identified HLA-C-restricted CMV epitopes, whose presentation resists viral immunomodulation. Donor HLA type was relevant to the analysis, as public TCR beta signatures indicated carriage of CMV infection together with the matching HLA type. The study at large found these results: In both this cohort and an independent roughly 330-donor cohort, the cumulative frequency of public TCR beta family members distinguished carriers of CMV infection plus the relevant HLA type. The ex vivo response was dominated by HLA-C-restricted CMV-specific TCR beta clonotypes, which also provided the single most frequent clonotype in two of eight donors.

From the cysteine through the phenylalanine, the CDR3 covers 15 amino acids. Only the CDR3 DNA is retained, 45 bases long and in frame from the first base. Trimming at the junction amounts to 6 bases on V and 3 bases on J, and the germline ends lie 15 bases apart. Looking up the germline V gene yields CDR1 SGHVS and CDR2 FQNEAQ. This specimen was cultured PBMCs, taken from culture after CMV antigen stimulation. The sequence was obtained from a human donor in good health (CMV status not recorded). Some clones in this sample may be carry-over from other donors' samples. The V gene is TRBV7-8 and the J gene is TRBJ2-1; tentative D gene TRBD2, with 5 bases matching. The DNA is TGTGCCAGCAGTCGTAGCGCTTTGAACTACAATGAGCAGTTCTTC. Translated, it gives CASSRSALNYNEQFF.